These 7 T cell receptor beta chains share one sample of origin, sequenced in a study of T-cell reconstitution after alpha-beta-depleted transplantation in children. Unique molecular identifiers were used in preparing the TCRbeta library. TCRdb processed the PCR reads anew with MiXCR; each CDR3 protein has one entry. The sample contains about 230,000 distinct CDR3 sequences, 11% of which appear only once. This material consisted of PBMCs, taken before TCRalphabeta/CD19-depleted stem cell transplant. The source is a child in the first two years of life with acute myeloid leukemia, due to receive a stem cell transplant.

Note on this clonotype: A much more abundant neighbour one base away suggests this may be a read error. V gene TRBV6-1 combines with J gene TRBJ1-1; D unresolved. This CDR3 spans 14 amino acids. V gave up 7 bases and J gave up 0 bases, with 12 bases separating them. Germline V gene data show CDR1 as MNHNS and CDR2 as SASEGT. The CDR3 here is CASTIGRMNTEAFF. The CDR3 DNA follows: TGTGCCAGCACCATCGGGCGCATGAACACTGAAGCTTTCTTT.

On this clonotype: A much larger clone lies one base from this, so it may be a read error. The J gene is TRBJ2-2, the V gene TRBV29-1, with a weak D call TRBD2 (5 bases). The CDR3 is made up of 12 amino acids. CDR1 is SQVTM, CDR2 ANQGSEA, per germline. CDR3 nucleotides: TGCAGCGTTGAAGGGAACACCGGGGAGCTGTCTTTT. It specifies CSVEGNTGELSF.

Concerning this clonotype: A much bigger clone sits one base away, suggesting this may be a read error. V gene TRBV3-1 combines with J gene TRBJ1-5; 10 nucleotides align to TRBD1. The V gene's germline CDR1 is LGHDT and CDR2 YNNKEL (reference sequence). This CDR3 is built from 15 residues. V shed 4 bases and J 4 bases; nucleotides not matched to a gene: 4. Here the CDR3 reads CASSPSDRGNQPQHF. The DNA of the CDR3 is TGTGCCAGCAGCCCTTCGGACAGGGGGAATCAGCCCCAGCATTTT.

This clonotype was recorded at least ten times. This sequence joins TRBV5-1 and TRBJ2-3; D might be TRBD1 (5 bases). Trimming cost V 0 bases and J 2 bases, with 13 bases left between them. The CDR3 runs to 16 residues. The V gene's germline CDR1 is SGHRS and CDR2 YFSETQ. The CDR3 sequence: CASSLVGHRVTDTQYF. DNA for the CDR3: TGCGCCAGCAGCTTGGTAGGACACCGAGTCACAGATACGCAGTATTTT. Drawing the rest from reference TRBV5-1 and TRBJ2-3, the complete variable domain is KAGVTQTPRYLIKTRGQQVTLSCSPISGHRSVSWYQQTPGQGLQFLFEYFSETQRNKGNFPGRFSGRQFSNSRSEMNVSTLELGDSALYLCASSLVGHRVTDTQYFGPGTRLTVL.

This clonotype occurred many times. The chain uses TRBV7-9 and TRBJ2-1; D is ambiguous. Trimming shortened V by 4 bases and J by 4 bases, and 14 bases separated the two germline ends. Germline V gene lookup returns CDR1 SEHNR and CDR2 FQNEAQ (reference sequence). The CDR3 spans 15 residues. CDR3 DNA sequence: TGTGCCAGCAGCTCGAACCCGGCCCTATACAATGAGCAGTTCTTC. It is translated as CASSSNPALYNEQFF.

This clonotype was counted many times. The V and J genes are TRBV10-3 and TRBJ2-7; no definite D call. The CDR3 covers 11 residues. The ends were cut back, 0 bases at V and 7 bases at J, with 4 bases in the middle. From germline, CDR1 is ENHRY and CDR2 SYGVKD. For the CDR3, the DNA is TGTGCCATCAGTGAGTCGGCAGAGCAGTACTTC. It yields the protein CAISESAEQYF.

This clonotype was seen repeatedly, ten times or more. The DNA for the CDR3 is TGTGCCAGCAGCCAGGACAGGGCCTACGAGCAGTACTTC. Translating it yields CASSQDRAYEQYF. J is TRBJ2-7 and V is TRBV12-3 or TRBV12-4; 8 bases align to TRBD1. The CDR3 has 13 amino acids. V lost 6 bases, J lost 2 bases, and 3 bases stayed unmatched.